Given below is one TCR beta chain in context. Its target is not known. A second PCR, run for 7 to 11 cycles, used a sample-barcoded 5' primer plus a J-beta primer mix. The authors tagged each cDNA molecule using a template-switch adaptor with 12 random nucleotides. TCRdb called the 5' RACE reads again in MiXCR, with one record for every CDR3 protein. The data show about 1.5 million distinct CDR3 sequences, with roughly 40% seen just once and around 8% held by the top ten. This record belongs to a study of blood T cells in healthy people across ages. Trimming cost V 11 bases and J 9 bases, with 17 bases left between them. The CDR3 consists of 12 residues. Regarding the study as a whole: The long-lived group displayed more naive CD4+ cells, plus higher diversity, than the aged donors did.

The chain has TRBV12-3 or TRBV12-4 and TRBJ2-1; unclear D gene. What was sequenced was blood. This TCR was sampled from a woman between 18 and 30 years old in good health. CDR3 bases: TGTGCCGGCACCCCCCGTCCCGTTGAGCAGTTCTTC. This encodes CAGTPRPVEQFF.